This entry features one T cell receptor beta chain sequence. Its cognate antigen is unknown. The data originate from a study of CD8+ T cells in alopecia areata. The overall study: Severity among treated patients was scored by the percentage of scalp area affected. Points from the study as a whole: Clonality exceeded that of normal scalp in lesional scalp, most notably in alopecia totalis/universalis. Links between baseline CD8+ expansion and response need larger treated cohorts. Scalp clonality and expanded CD8+ clones among the top 100 fell significantly with tofacitinib.

Regarding treatment: oral pan-JAK inhibitor, 5-10 mg twice daily. The CDR3 is made up of 16 amino acids. The germline gives CDR1 GTSNPN, CDR2 SVGIG (reference sequence). Trimming stripped 2 bases from V and 7 bases from J, with 20 bases between. RNA was isolated and reverse transcribed to cDNA, the sequencing template. Libraries were prepared by immunoSEQ multiplex PCR; TCRdb keeps only in-frame clonotypes and omits some of them. The table includes approximately 280,000 clones, 58% detected once. The TCR was taken from a human donor with alopecia areata. The chain has TRBV30 and TRBJ1-4; D unclear. The source was CD4+ T cells sorted from blood, collected at week 24, from a patient treated with tofacitinib. CDR3: CAWSPANARMAEKLFF. The DNA for the CDR3 is TGTGCCTGGAGTCCCGCCAACGCGAGAATGGCTGAAAAACTGTTTTTT. Complete variable domain (other parts from reference TRBV30 and TRBJ1-4): SQTIHQWPATLVQPVGSPLSLECTVEGTSNPNLYWYRQAAGRGLQLLFYSVGIGQISSEVPQNLSASRPQDRQFILSSKKLLLSDSGFYLCAWSPANARMAEKLFFGSGTQLSVL.